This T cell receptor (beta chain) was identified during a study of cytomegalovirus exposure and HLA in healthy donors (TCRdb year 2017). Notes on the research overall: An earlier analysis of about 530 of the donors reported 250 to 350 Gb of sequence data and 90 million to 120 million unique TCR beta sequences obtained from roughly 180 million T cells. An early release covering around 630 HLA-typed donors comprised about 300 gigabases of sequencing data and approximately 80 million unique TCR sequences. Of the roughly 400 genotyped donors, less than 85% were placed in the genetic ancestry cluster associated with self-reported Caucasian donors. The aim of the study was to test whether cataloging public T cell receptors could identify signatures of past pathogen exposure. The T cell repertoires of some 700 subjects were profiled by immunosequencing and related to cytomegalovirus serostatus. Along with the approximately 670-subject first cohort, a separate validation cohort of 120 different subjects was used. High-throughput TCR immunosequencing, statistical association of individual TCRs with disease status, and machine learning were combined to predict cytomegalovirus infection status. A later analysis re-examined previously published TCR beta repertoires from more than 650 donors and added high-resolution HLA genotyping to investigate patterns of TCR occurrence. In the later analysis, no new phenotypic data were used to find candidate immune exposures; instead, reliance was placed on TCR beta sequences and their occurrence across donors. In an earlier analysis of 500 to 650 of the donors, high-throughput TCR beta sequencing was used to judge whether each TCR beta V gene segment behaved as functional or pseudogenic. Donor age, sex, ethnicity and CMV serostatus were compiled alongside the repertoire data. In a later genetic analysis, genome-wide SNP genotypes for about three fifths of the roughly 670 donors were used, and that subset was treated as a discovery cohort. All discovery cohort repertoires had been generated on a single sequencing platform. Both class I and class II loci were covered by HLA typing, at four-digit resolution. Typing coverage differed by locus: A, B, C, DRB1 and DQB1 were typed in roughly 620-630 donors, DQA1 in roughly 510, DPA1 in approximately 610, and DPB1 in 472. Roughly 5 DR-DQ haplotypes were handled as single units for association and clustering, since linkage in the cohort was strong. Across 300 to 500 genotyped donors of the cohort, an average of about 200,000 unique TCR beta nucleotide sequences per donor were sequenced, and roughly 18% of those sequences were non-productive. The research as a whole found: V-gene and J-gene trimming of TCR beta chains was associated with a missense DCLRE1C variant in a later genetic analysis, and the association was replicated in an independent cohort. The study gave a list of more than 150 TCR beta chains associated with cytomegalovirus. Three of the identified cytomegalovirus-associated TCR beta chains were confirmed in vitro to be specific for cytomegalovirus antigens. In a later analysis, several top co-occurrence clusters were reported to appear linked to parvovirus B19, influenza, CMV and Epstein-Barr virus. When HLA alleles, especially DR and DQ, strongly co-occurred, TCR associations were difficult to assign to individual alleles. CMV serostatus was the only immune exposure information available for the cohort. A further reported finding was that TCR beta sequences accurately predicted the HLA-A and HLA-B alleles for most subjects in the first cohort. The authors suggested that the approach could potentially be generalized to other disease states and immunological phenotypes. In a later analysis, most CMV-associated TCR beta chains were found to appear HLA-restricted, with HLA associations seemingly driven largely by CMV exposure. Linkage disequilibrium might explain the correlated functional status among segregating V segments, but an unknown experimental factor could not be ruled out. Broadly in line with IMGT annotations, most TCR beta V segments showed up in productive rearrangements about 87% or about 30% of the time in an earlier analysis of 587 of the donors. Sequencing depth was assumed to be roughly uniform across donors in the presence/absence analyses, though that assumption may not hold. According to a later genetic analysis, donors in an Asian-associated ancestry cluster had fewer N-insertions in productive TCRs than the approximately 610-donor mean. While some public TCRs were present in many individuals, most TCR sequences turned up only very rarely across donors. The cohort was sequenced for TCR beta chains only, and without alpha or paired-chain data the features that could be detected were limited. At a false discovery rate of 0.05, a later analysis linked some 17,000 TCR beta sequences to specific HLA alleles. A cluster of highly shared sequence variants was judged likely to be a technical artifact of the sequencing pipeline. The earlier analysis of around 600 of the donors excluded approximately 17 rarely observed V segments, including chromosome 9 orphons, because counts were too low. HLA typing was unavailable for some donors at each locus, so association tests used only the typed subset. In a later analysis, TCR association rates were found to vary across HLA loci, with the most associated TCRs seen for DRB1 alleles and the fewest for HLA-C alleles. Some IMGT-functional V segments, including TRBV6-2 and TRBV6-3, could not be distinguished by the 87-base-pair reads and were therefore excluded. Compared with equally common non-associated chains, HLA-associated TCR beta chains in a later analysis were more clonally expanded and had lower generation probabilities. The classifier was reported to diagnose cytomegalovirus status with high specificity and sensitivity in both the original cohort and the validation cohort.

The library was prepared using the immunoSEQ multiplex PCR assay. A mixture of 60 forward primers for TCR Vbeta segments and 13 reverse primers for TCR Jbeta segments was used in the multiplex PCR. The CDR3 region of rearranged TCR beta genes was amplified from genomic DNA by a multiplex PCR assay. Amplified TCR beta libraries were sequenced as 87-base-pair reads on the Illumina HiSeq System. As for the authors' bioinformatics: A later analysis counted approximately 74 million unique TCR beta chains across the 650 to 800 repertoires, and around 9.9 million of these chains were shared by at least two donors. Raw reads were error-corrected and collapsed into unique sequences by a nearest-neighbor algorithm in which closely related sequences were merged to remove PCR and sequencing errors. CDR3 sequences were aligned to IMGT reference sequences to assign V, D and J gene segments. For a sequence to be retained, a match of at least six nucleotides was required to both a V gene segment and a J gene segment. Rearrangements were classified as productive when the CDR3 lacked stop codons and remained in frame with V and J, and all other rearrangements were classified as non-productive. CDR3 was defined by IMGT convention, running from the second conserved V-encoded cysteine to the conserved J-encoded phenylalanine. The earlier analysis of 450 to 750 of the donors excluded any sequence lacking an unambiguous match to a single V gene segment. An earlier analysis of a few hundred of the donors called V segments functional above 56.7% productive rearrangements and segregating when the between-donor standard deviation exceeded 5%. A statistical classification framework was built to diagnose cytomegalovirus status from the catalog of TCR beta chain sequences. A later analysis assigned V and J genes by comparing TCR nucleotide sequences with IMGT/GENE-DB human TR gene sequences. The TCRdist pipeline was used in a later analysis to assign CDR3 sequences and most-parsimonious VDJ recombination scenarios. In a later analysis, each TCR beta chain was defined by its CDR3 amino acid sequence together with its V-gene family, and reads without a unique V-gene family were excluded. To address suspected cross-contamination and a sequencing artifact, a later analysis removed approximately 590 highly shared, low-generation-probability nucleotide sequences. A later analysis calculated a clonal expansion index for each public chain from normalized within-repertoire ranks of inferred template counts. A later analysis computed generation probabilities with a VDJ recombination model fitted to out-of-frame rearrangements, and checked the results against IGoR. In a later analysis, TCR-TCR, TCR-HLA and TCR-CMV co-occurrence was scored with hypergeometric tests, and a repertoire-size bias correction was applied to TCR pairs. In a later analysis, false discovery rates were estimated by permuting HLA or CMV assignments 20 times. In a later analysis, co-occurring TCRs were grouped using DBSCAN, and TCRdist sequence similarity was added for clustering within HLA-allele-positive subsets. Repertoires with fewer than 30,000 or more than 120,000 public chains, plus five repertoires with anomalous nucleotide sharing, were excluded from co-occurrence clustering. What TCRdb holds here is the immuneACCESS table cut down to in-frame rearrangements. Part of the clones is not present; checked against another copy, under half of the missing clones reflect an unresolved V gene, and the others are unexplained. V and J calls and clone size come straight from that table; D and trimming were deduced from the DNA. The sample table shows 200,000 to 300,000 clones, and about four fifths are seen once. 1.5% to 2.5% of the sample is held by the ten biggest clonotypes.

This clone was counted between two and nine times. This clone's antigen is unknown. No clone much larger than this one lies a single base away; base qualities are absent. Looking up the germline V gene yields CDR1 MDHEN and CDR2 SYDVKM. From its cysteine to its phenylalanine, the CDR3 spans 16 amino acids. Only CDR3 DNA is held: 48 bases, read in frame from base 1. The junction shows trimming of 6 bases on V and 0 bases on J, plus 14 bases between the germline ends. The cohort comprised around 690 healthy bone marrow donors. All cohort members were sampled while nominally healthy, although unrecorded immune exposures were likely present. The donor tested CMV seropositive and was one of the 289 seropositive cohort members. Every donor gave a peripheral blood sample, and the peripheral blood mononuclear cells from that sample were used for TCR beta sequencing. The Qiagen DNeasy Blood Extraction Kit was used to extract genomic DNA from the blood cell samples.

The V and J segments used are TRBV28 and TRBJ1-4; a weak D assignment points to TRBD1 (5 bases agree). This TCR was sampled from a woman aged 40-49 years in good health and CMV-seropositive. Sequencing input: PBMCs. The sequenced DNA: TGTGCCAGCAGCGGAGACAGTAAGACAACTAATGAAAAACTGTTTTTT. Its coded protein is CASSGDSKTTNEKLFF.